Presented here are 20 T cell receptor beta chains from one specimen sequenced in a study of cytomegalovirus exposure and HLA in healthy donors. This PCR relied on a set of 60 Vbeta primers and 13 Jbeta primers. Sequenced by immunoSEQ multiplex PCR; TCRdb stores in-frame clones only, minus some. The data show around 150,000 clones, 75% seen once. Sequenced input: PBMCs. Every receptor here comes from a young man in good health and CMV-seropositive.

The chain employs TRBV4-2 and TRBJ2-3; D remains ambiguous. The V end was cut by 0 bases, the J end by 0 bases, with 13 bases between. Germline CDR1 LGHNA, CDR2 YNFKEQ. CDR3 size: 17 residues. The chain's CDR3 is CASSQEPFSGSTDTQYF. The CDR3 bases are TGTGCCAGCAGCCAAGAACCTTTTTCGGGTAGCACAGATACGCAGTATTTT.

The V gene is TRBV28, the J gene TRBJ2-7, with 9 nucleotides matching TRBD1. Germline CDR1 MDHEN, CDR2 SYDVKM. The CDR3 has 16 residues. V gave up 4 bases and J gave up 0 bases; unmatched junction bases: 7. The chain's CDR3 is CASSSLDRGLSYEQYF. CDR3 sequence (DNA): TGTGCCAGCAGTTCACTGGACAGGGGCCTCTCCTACGAGCAGTACTTC.

This clone was detected a few times. The V gene is TRBV15, the J gene TRBJ2-1; TRBD2 aligns across 8 bases. V dropped 2 bases and J dropped 9; count of bases not matched to a gene: 6. The CDR3 extends over 14 amino acids. CDR1 is LNHNV, CDR2 YYDKDF, per germline (reference sequence). For the CDR3, the DNA is TGTGCCACCAGCAGACCCCCGGGAGGGAGTGAGCAGTTCTTC. It translates to CATSRPPGGSEQFF.

This clone was picked up a small number of times. The CDR3 region is CASSEPRTALSGNTIYF. The CDR3 DNA reads as TGTGCCAGCAGTGAACCTAGGACAGCGCTCTCTGGAAACACCATATATTTT. This sequence joins TRBV2 and TRBJ1-3, with a tentative D call TRBD1 (6 bases). CDR1 SNHLY and CDR2 FYNNEI come from the germline V gene. The CDR3 covers 17 residues. The V end was cut by 2 bases, the J end by 0 bases, with 14 bases between.

V gene TRBV28 combines with J gene TRBJ2-1, with TRBD2 as a possible D gene (5 bases). Between the trimmed V and J ends, which lost 2 bases and 7 bases, there was a span of 18 bases. The CDR3 is made up of 16 amino acids. Germline V gives CDR1 MDHEN, CDR2 SYDVKM. The CDR3 nucleotides are TGTGCCAGCAGTTTAAGACTACCCGCGAACCTTAATGAGCAGTTCTTC. It codes for CASSLRLPANLNEQFF.

This clone has only a few counts. The chain joins TRBV7-3 to TRBJ2-7; 7 bases map to TRBD2. Germline CDR1 is SGHTA and CDR2 is FQGTGA. The CDR3 sequence is 14 residues long. With 3 bases clipped from V and 3 bases from J, the junction kept 5 bases outside the gene matches. The CDR3 protein is CASSLGGGLYEQYF. As DNA, the CDR3 is TGTGCCAGCAGCTTGGGCGGGGGTCTCTACGAGCAGTACTTC.

The rearrangement links TRBV5-4 to TRBJ1-1; 9 nucleotides match TRBD1. CDR1 SGHNT and CDR2 YYREEE come from the germline V gene (reference sequence). Trimming cost V 3 bases and J 5 bases; bases outside gene matches: 8. The CDR3 totals 15 residues. The CDR3 here is CASSSTTGGVTEAFF. The CDR3 coding sequence is TGTGCCAGCAGCTCAACGACAGGGGGGGTGACTGAAGCTTTCTTT. Based on the CDR3 plus reference TRBV5-4 and TRBJ1-1, the full variable domain is ETGVTQSPTHLIKTRGQQVTLRCSSQSGHNTVSWYQQALGQGPQFIFQYYREEENGRGNFPPRFSGLQFPNYSSELNVNALELDDSALYLCASSSTTGGVTEAFFGQGTRLTVV.

This clone was found a few times. The germline gene is not matched at one end of the junction; a read error may be the cause. The V and J genes are TRBV25-1 and TRBJ1-1; 9 bases map to TRBD1. CDR1 and CDR2 (germline): MGHDK, SYGVNS. This CDR3 comprises 8 residues. The CDR3 DNA sequence: TGTGCCTTCACAGGGGGCGTCTTT. Protein sequence: CAFTGGVF.

The chain is built from TRBV5-1 and TRBJ2-3; 7 positions match TRBD2. The CDR3 has 14 amino acids. Looked up from germline, CDR1 is SGHRS and CDR2 is YFSETQ. J lost 5 bases, V lost 6 bases, and 9 bases had no gene match. The CDR3 region has the DNA TGCGCCAGCAATCCGGAACTAGCGAGAGATACGCAGTATTTT. Its protein is CASNPELARDTQYF.

The rearrangement joins TRBV5-1 to TRBJ2-3; D may be TRBD1 (6 bases). The V end was cut by 0 bases, the J end by 6 bases, with 8 bases between. CDR3 length: 13 residues. CDR1 and CDR2 (germline): SGHRS, YFSETQ. As DNA, the CDR3 is TGCGCCAGCAGCTTGGTAACAGGGGATACGCAGTATTTT. Protein product: CASSLVTGDTQYF.

This clone was seen once. The rearrangement joins TRBV2 to TRBJ2-1, with a weak D call TRBD2 (6 bases). V lost 1 base to trimming and J lost 4 bases, with 11 bases between them. This CDR3 has 15 residues. Per germline, CDR1 SNHLY and CDR2 FYNNEI. The CDR3 DNA sequence: TGTGCCAGCAGTGAAGATAGCGGAAGATACAATGAGCAGTTCTTC. This gives the protein CASSEDSGRYNEQFF.

The genes are TRBV30 and TRBJ2-7; a possible D gene is TRBD2 (6 bases). This CDR3 is built from 15 residues. Trimming removed 5 bases at V and 2 bases at J, with 19 bases between. Germline V gives CDR1 GTSNPN, CDR2 SVGIG (reference sequence). CDR3 loop: CAWSHASGLTYEQYF. CDR3 nucleotides: TGTGCCTGGTCCCACGCCTCGGGACTCACCTACGAGCAGTACTTC. Full variable domain (rest looked up from reference TRBV30 and TRBJ2-7): SQTIHQWPATLVQPVGSPLSLECTVEGTSNPNLYWYRQAAGRGLQLLFYSVGIGQISSEVPQNLSASRPQDRQFILSSKKLLLSDSGFYLCAWSHASGLTYEQYFGPGTRLTVT.

The rearrangement joins TRBV2 to TRBJ1-1; D is unclear. CDR3 length equals 15 residues. Trimming removed 1 base at V and 0 bases at J, with 9 bases between. Germline V CDR1 and CDR2: SNHLY, FYNNEI. In DNA form, the CDR3 reads TGTGCCAGCAGTGAAGTTTTGGCAGTGAACACTGAAGCTTTCTTT. Translated, it gives CASSEVLAVNTEAFF.

The genes are TRBV6-5 and TRBJ2-2; 9 positions match TRBD2. V was pared by 1 base and J by 7 bases, with 7 bases of the junction left unmatched. The V gene's germline CDR1 is MNHEY and CDR2 SVGAGI. The CDR3 has 16 amino acids. CDR3 amino acids: CASSYLLAGIFGELFF. As DNA, the CDR3 is TGTGCCAGCAGTTACTTACTAGCGGGTATATTCGGGGAGCTGTTTTTT.

The chain has TRBV2 and TRBJ2-7; D is perhaps TRBD2 (5 bases). This CDR3 comprises 13 residues. V lost 11 bases and J lost 0, with 14 bases in between. Germline values: CDR1 SNHLY, CDR2 FYNNEI. The CDR3 DNA reads as TGTGCCTTTAGGGCAGACTACTCCTACGAGCAGTACTTC. Its protein is CAFRADYSYEQYF.

The J gene is TRBJ2-7, the V gene TRBV29-1; 9 nucleotides align to TRBD1. The CDR3 consists of 14 residues. J was trimmed by 1 base and V by 1 base; bases with no gene match: 2. Germline CDR1 SQVTM, CDR2 ANQGSEA. CDR3 loop: CSVEVGQGSYEQYF. For the CDR3, the DNA is TGCAGCGTTGAAGTGGGACAGGGTTCCTACGAGCAGTACTTC.

The gene calls are TRBV28 and TRBJ2-1; maybe TRBD2 (5 bases). The germline CDR1 and CDR2 sequences are MDHEN and SYDVKM. V gave up 8 bases and J gave up 6 bases, with 17 bases separating them. This CDR3 contains 14 residues. The CDR3 DNA reads as TGTGCCAGCGCTCGAACCGGAGGTTCCAATGAGCAGTTCTTC. As protein: CASARTGGSNEQFF. Full variable domain (outside the CDR3, taken from reference TRBV28 and TRBJ2-1): DVKVTQSSRYLVKRTGEKVFLECVQDMDHENMFWYRQDPGLGLRLIYFSYDVKMKEKGDIPEGYSVSREKKERFSLILESASTNQTSMYLCASARTGGSNEQFFGPGTRLTVL.

This clone was seen a handful of times. The chain couples TRBV27 to TRBJ2-5; TRBD2 agrees at 7 bases. Germline CDR1 MNHEY, CDR2 SMNVEV (reference sequence). CDR3 length: 15 amino acids. After removal of 4 bases from V and 3 bases from J, the junction contained 8 bases not matched to a gene. CDR3 region: CASSSWTSGKETQYF. The CDR3 DNA reads TGTGCCAGCAGTTCATGGACTAGTGGCAAAGAGACCCAGTACTTC.

The CDR3 DNA follows: TGTGCCAGCAGCCAAGACAGACTCTACGAGCAGTACTTC. Its protein is CASSQDRLYEQYF. The chain has TRBV14 and TRBJ2-7, with D unclear. CDR3 size: 13 residues. V was shortened by 0 bases and J by 3 bases, with 6 bases between the two germline ends. Germline V gene data show CDR1 as SGHDN and CDR2 as FVKESK.

This chain links TRBV7-2 with TRBJ2-1, with unresolved D. This CDR3 comprises 14 residues. V was clipped by 0 bases and J by 8 bases, with 11 bases between them. CDR1 and CDR2 (germline): SGHTA, FQGNSA. The CDR3 nucleotides are TGTGCCAGCAGCTTAGCGACTCCGGATTATGAGCAGTTCTTC. Translation: CASSLATPDYEQFF.